Each of the 23 T cell receptor beta chains below was sequenced from the same sample in a study of cytomegalovirus exposure and HLA in healthy donors. 13 Jbeta primers and 60 Vbeta primers were used for the PCR. Profiling relied on immunoSEQ multiplex PCR, and the TCRdb table lists in-frame clones only, not all of them. The sample lists hundreds of thousands of clones, 70% to 90% occurring once. The sequenced material came from PBMCs. The receptors stem from a girl aged 2-10 years in good health and CMV-seronegative.

The genes are TRBV2 and TRBJ2-5, with D hard to call. Germline CDR1 reads SNHLY; CDR2 reads FYNNEI. The CDR3 is made up of 13 amino acids. Trimming left V 4 bases short and J 4 bases short, with 10 bases between. DNA of the CDR3: TGTGCCAGCAGTGGAGGCCAGATAGAGACCCAGTACTTC. As protein: CASSGGQIETQYF.

The rearrangement uses TRBV19 and TRBJ2-1; 8 bases agree with TRBD2. V was pared by 6 bases and J by 6 bases, with 7 bases of the junction left unmatched. CDR1 LNHDA and CDR2 SQIVND come from the germline V gene (reference sequence). CDR3 length: 14 amino acids. In DNA form, the CDR3 reads TGTGCCAGTAGGAAGGGACTAGAGGCCAATGAGCAGTTCTTC. It encodes CASRKGLEANEQFF. Full variable domain (outside the CDR3, taken from reference TRBV19 and TRBJ2-1): DGGITQSPKYLFRKEGQNVTLSCEQNLNHDAMYWYRQDPGQGLRLIYYSQIVNDFQKGDIAEGYSVSREKKESFPLTVTSAQKNPTAFYLCASRKGLEANEQFFGPGTRLTVL.

The chain has TRBV10-3 and TRBJ2-3, with 12 bases matching TRBD2. The trim removed 10 bases at V and 9 bases at J, leaving 11 bases unmatched. The CDR3 is 14 residues long. Germline lookup yields CDR1 ENHRY and CDR2 SYGVKD. The CDR3 coding sequence is TGTGCCAGCCGCCTAGCGGGAGGGCCGGGAACGCAGTATTTT. Protein product: CASRLAGGPGTQYF.

V usage is TRBV2 and J usage is TRBJ1-2; D is unresolved. V was trimmed by 4 bases and J by 3 bases, leaving 9 bases between them. CDR3 length: 13 amino acids. Per germline, CDR1 SNHLY and CDR2 FYNNEI. The DNA for the CDR3 is TGTGCCAGCAGTGGCAACAGCTACTATGGCTACACCTTC. Protein: CASSGNSYYGYTF.

The chain is built from TRBV10-2 and TRBJ1-5; no firm D call. Per the germline V gene, CDR1 is WSHSY and CDR2 is SAAADI. The ends were cut back, 4 bases at V and 5 bases at J, with 9 bases in the middle. The CDR3 totals 13 residues. The CDR3 here is CASSAQIYQPQHF. CDR3 coding DNA: TGCGCCAGCAGTGCACAGATATATCAGCCCCAGCATTTT.

The rearrangement uses TRBV10-3 and TRBJ2-7; 8 nucleotides match TRBD2. Looked up from germline, CDR1 is ENHRY and CDR2 is SYGVKD. The CDR3 runs to 14 residues. With V trimmed by 6 bases and J by 4 bases, 8 bases remained unmatched. CDR3 sequence (DNA): TGTGCCATCAGGGCGGCTAGCGGGCCATACGAGCAGTACTTC. Residues: CAIRAASGPYEQYF.

V is TRBV19 and J is TRBJ1-4; a weak D match, TRBD1 (6 bases). Germline V lookup: CDR1 LNHDA, CDR2 SQIVND (reference sequence). The CDR3 consists of 15 residues. The ends were cut back, 10 bases at V and 5 bases at J, with 20 bases in the middle. The CDR3 here is CATTTGGRKNEKLFF. CDR3 in DNA: TGTGCCACTACCACGGGGGGGCGGAAAAATGAAAAACTGTTTTTT.

The CDR3 nucleotides are TGCGCCAGCAGCTCTTCAGGGAAGGAGACCCAGTACTTC. Protein sequence: CASSSSGKETQYF. The chain is built from TRBV5-1 and TRBJ2-5; possibly TRBD1 for D (5 bases). This CDR3 has 13 residues. Germline CDR1 and CDR2: SGHRS and YFSETQ. Trimming left V 3 bases short and J 5 bases short, with 11 bases between. Looking up the rest from reference TRBV5-1 and TRBJ2-5 gives the full variable domain: KAGVTQTPRYLIKTRGQQVTLSCSPISGHRSVSWYQQTPGQGLQFLFEYFSETQRNKGNFPGRFSGRQFSNSRSEMNVSTLELGDSALYLCASSSSGKETQYFGPGTRLLVL.

CDR3 nucleotide sequence: TGTGCCAGTAGTATAGTGGCAGGGGTTCAGCCCCAGCATTTT. Translating gives CASSIVAGVQPQHF. This sequence joins TRBV19 and TRBJ1-5; weak D call: TRBD1 (6 bases). The CDR3 has 14 amino acids. The germline V and J ends were trimmed by 1 base and 6 bases, with 10 bases remaining between them. Germline V gene sequence: CDR1 LNHDA, CDR2 SQIVND (reference sequence).

The V call is TRBV5-1, the J call TRBJ2-3; 8 positions agree with TRBD2. The CDR3 is 15 residues long. Germline CDR1 reads SGHRS; CDR2 reads YFSETQ. After removal of 2 bases from V and 1 base from J, the junction contained 3 bases not matched to a gene. CDR3 in amino acids: CASSLLAGRTDTQYF. The CDR3 DNA reads as TGCGCCAGCAGCTTATTAGCGGGGCGCACAGATACGCAGTATTTT. Full variable domain (rest looked up from reference TRBV5-1 and TRBJ2-3): KAGVTQTPRYLIKTRGQQVTLSCSPISGHRSVSWYQQTPGQGLQFLFEYFSETQRNKGNFPGRFSGRQFSNSRSEMNVSTLELGDSALYLCASSLLAGRTDTQYFGPGTRLTVL.

J is TRBJ1-2 and V is TRBV7-2; 8 bases align to TRBD1. The CDR3 spans 16 residues. Germline V gives CDR1 SGHTA, CDR2 FQGNSA. Losses at the gene ends were 1 base for V and 7 bases for J; bases not matched to a gene: 11. As DNA, the CDR3 is TGTGCCAGCAGCTTAGGGCCGGGACAGGTTCTACGTGGCTACACCTTC. Protein sequence: CASSLGPGQVLRGYTF.

In nucleotides, the CDR3 is TGCGCCAGCAGCTTTGGGCAGGGGAGCTACAATGAGCAGTTCTTC. Its protein product is CASSFGQGSYNEQFF. The chain links TRBV5-1 to TRBJ2-1; tentative D call: TRBD1 (6 bases). This CDR3 region has 15 residues. The germline V gene encodes CDR1 SGHRS and CDR2 YFSETQ. V was clipped by 2 bases and J by 3 bases, with 12 bases between them.

This chain joins TRBV7-9 and TRBJ2-2; possibly TRBD2 for D (5 bases). Between the trimmed V and J ends, which lost 4 bases and 6 bases, there was a span of 9 bases. The CDR3 loop spans 13 amino acids. Germline CDR1 SEHNR, CDR2 FQNEAQ (reference sequence). CDR3 nucleotides: TGTGCCAGCAGCTCCCCCGGGGCCGGGGAGCTGTTTTTT. This codes for CASSSPGAGELFF.

The chain uses TRBV27 and TRBJ1-1, with 8 bases fitting TRBD1. After removal of 5 bases from V and 4 bases from J, the junction contained 6 bases not matched to a gene. Germline CDR1 MNHEY, CDR2 SMNVEV (reference sequence). The CDR3 is 14 amino acids. The CDR3 bases are TGTGCCAGCAGTCGGGACAGGTCGAGCACTGAAGCTTTCTTT. It codes for CASSRDRSSTEAFF.

The chain combines TRBV11-2 with TRBJ1-1; D might be TRBD1 (5 bases). This CDR3 comprises 13 residues. V lost 9 bases and J lost 3, with 14 bases in between. The germline V gene encodes CDR1 SGHAT and CDR2 FQNNGV. The CDR3 sequence is CAREGRGDTEAFF. In DNA form, the CDR3 reads TGTGCCAGAGAGGGGCGGGGAGACACTGAAGCTTTCTTT.

V gene TRBV27 combines with J gene TRBJ2-3; 10 positions match TRBD1. Germline V gives CDR1 MNHEY, CDR2 SMNVEV (reference sequence). The length of the CDR3 is 17 residues. The junction had 6 bases not matched to a gene; V was cut back by 2 bases and J by 1 base. CDR3 coding DNA: TGTGCCAGCAGTTTACCGACAGGGGGCGGGGGCACAGATACGCAGTATTTT. It yields the protein CASSLPTGGGGTDTQYF.

Only one count was recorded for this clone. J is TRBJ2-1 and V is TRBV30; a possible D gene is TRBD1 (5 bases). CDR3 size: 14 residues. V was clipped by 7 bases and J by 0 bases, with 13 bases between them. In germline, CDR1 is GTSNPN, CDR2 SVGIG (reference sequence). This CDR3 is CAYLPRGSYNEQFF. The CDR3 nucleotides read TGTGCCTACCTGCCAAGGGGCTCCTACAATGAGCAGTTCTTC. Full variable domain (outside the CDR3, taken from reference TRBV30 and TRBJ2-1): SQTIHQWPATLVQPVGSPLSLECTVEGTSNPNLYWYRQAAGRGLQLLFYSVGIGQISSEVPQNLSASRPQDRQFILSSKKLLLSDSGFYLCAYLPRGSYNEQFFGPGTRLTVL.

This clone was seen only once. The DNA for the CDR3 is TGTGCCAGCAGCCACTCAGCCGTGGCAGGGGATTGGGAGCAGTACTTC. It yields the protein CASSHSAVAGDWEQYF. The V call is TRBV9, the J call TRBJ2-7; the D gene is possibly TRBD1 (6 bases). From germline, CDR1 is SGDLS and CDR2 YYNGEE. The length of the CDR3 is 16 residues. V lost 4 bases and J 7 bases, leaving 24 bases between the germline ends.

About this clone: Other nucleotide sequences in the sample specify the same CDR3. The chain joins TRBV30 to TRBJ1-4; D might be TRBD1 (5 bases). With 0 bases removed from V and 4 bases from J, the gap between germline ends came to 6 bases. The CDR3 totals 13 residues. CDR1 and CDR2 from the germline V gene are GTSNPN and SVGIG (reference sequence). The DNA of the CDR3 is TGTGCCTGGAGTGTTCAGGGTAATGAAAAACTGTTTTTT. This encodes CAWSVQGNEKLFF.

This chain's CDR3 is CASSDRGNQPQHF. The CDR3 coding sequence is TGTGCCAGTAGTGACAGGGGCAATCAGCCCCAGCATTTT. This rearrangement joins TRBV19 to TRBJ1-5; 7 positions agree with TRBD1. Germline CDR1 reads LNHDA; CDR2 reads SQIVND (reference sequence). The ends lost 5 bases at V and 2 bases at J; junction bases unmatched: 0. The CDR3 has 13 residues.

This clone was counted once. The chain uses TRBV7-6 and TRBJ2-1; 10 nucleotides agree with TRBD2. Per germline, CDR1 SGHVS and CDR2 FNYEAQ. J lost 7 bases, V lost 1 base, and 7 bases had no gene match. The CDR3 has 16 amino acids. In DNA, the CDR3 is TGTGCCAGCAGCTTAGGCAGCGGGGGGGCGGGGAATGAGCAGTTCTTC. It codes for CASSLGSGGAGNEQFF.

This clone was found a few times. The chain recombines TRBV2 with TRBJ2-2; D call uncertain. V lost 0 bases to trimming and J lost 2 bases, with 4 bases between them. The CDR3 runs 14 residues. Germline CDR1 SNHLY, CDR2 FYNNEI. CDR3 DNA sequence: TGTGCCAGCAGTGAAGCCTTAAACACCGGGGAGCTGTTTTTT. It specifies CASSEALNTGELFF.

V and J are TRBV15 and TRBJ2-3; TRBD2 matches at 9 bases. With 4 bases clipped from V and 2 bases from J, the junction kept 7 bases outside the gene matches. This CDR3 spans 16 amino acids. Germline values: CDR1 LNHNV, CDR2 YYDKDF (reference sequence). CDR3 coding DNA: TGTGCCACCAGCATAAGCGGGGGGCTAATCACAGATACGCAGTATTTT. Translating gives CATSISGGLITDTQYF.